This T cell receptor beta chain comes out of a study of identical twins. Broader study findings: The study found that models underestimated out-of-frame TCR alpha sharing in monozygotic twins. In beta out-of-frame sequences, the excess sharing between twins was weaker.

Remarks on this clonotype: The target antigen is unknown.

The CDR3 runs to 14 residues. Trimming at V came to 5 bases and at J to 7 bases, leaving 5 bases not matched to a gene. In germline, CDR1 is KGHDR, CDR2 SFDVKD. Donors were all healthy Caucasians. TCRdb re-called the 5' RACE reads with MiXCR, one entry per CDR3 protein. The sample has under 300,000 distinct CDR3 sequences; over 12% are singletons. The clonotype originates from a woman aged 18-30 years in good health. The sequenced sample was memory (CD45RO+) T cells sorted from blood. This chain links TRBV24-1 with TRBJ2-1; TRBD2 aligns across 9 bases. DNA for the CDR3: TGTGCCACCAGTGGGGCTAGCGGGACAAATGAGCAGTTCTTC. Its protein is CATSGASGTNEQFF.